The 29 T cell receptor beta chains below were found in one sample sequenced in a study of shared clonotypes between healthy human individuals. Sequencing used immunoSEQ multiplex PCR; TCRdb keeps in-frame clones, though not all of them. This table has about 380,000 clones, 96% appearing once. The sequencing sample was made of memory CD8+ T cells sorted from blood. As to subset: CD45RO+ cells pooled with CCR7-negative TemRA cells. Every receptor here comes from a man aged 25-45 years in good health.

The chain links TRBV7-8 to TRBJ2-5; D call uncertain. The CDR3 loop spans 12 amino acids. The germline V gene encodes CDR1 SGHVS and CDR2 FQNEAQ. The ends were cut back, 2 bases at V and 4 bases at J, with 5 bases in the middle. CDR3 amino acids: CASSLSGETQYF. As DNA, the CDR3 is TGTGCCAGCAGCTTATCGGGAGAGACCCAGTACTTC.

This clone was recorded only once. The chain joins TRBV6-1 to TRBJ2-2; D might be TRBD1 (5 bases). This CDR3 comprises 14 residues. V lost 4 bases, J lost 6 bases, and 12 bases lay in between. Germline V gene data show CDR1 as MNHNS and CDR2 as SASEGT. The CDR3 DNA reads as TGTGCCAGCAGTGGCTTAGGACATCCCGGGGAGCTGTTTTTT. It yields the protein CASSGLGHPGELFF.

The rearrangement joins TRBV29-1 to TRBJ1-3, with D possibly TRBD1 on 5 matching bases. This CDR3 region has 14 residues. Germline CDR1 and CDR2: SQVTM and ANQGSEA. Trimming pared 6 bases from V and 3 bases from J, leaving 15 bases between. In DNA form, the CDR3 reads TGCAGCGTGCAAGCTCAGGGTTATGGAAACACCATATATTTT. Residues: CSVQAQGYGNTIYF.

The chain couples TRBV11-2 to TRBJ2-2; D ambiguous. V lost 1 base and J lost 1, with 7 bases in between. The germline V gene has CDR1 SGHAT and CDR2 FQNNGV. The CDR3 spans 15 residues. CDR3 nucleotides: TGTGCCAGCAGCTTAGGAGTCAGGAACACCGGGGAGCTGTTTTTT. It yields the protein CASSLGVRNTGELFF. The whole variable domain, remainder taken from reference TRBV11-2 and TRBJ2-2, is EAGVAQSPRYKIIEKRQSVAFWCNPISGHATLYWYQQILGQGPKLLIQFQNNGVVDDSQLPKDRFSAERLKGVDSTLKIQPAKLEDSAVYLCASSLGVRNTGELFFGEGSRLTVL.

The V gene is TRBV5-6, the J gene TRBJ2-3; perhaps TRBD2 as D (6 bases). Germline assignment: CDR1 SGHDT and CDR2 YYEEEE. V was pared by 5 bases and J by 0 bases, with 13 bases between. The CDR3 sequence is 15 residues long. The CDR3 is CASRRLAPSTDTQYF. The CDR3 nucleotides are TGTGCCAGCAGGCGTCTAGCGCCTAGCACAGATACGCAGTATTTT.

This chain links TRBV10-1 with TRBJ1-3, with TRBD1 as a possible D gene (6 bases). V was clipped by 6 bases and J by 2 bases, with 11 bases between them. Germline CDR1 and CDR2: WNHNN and SYGVQD (reference sequence). The CDR3 runs to 14 residues. The CDR3 here is CASSPPGAGNTIYF. CDR3 coding DNA: TGCGCCAGCAGCCCGCCAGGGGCTGGAAACACCATATATTTT.

V usage is TRBV2 and J usage is TRBJ1-1; the D is unclear. Germline V CDR1 and CDR2: SNHLY, FYNNEI. The CDR3 loop spans 13 amino acids. V shed 6 bases and J shed 4 bases, with 12 bases lying between them. CDR3 sequence (DNA): TGTGCCAGCAGCAGAGACCGCGGCACTGAAGCTTTCTTT. Amino acid sequence: CASSRDRGTEAFF.

This chain joins TRBV6-5 and TRBJ1-3; D unresolved. Germline values: CDR1 MNHEY, CDR2 SVGAGI. The CDR3 is 15 residues long. Trimming left V 0 bases short and J 4 bases short, with 10 bases between. CDR3 in DNA: TGTGCCAGCAGTTACTCTGGCAGTTCCGGAAACACCATATATTTT. Translation gives CASSYSGSSGNTIYF.

The chain links TRBV5-1 to TRBJ2-2; TRBD1 might be the D (5 bases). The germline V gene has CDR1 SGHRS and CDR2 YFSETQ. This CDR3 is 13 amino acids long. V was trimmed by 2 bases and J by 4 bases, leaving 6 bases between them. CDR3 bases: TGCGCCAGCAGCTTCCAGGGCACCGGGGAGCTGTTTTTT. It specifies CASSFQGTGELFF.

CDR3 in amino acids: CASIARVSTEAFF. The CDR3 DNA reads TGTGCCAGTATTGCCAGGGTGAGCACTGAAGCTTTCTTT. V is TRBV19 and J is TRBJ1-1; TRBD1 is a possible D gene (5 bases). Per germline, CDR1 LNHDA and CDR2 SQIVND (reference sequence). The CDR3 is 13 amino acids. Trimming took 7 bases from V and 4 from J, leaving 13 bases between them.

V is TRBV6-4 and J is TRBJ2-7; D possibly corresponds to TRBD2 (6 bases). The ends were cut back, 9 bases at V and 3 bases at J, with 18 bases in the middle. Germline CDR1 is MRHNA and CDR2 is SNTAGT. This CDR3 has 14 amino acids. The CDR3 here is CASATGTPYYEQYF. The CDR3, as DNA: TGTGCCAGTGCTACCGGGACTCCCTACTACGAGCAGTACTTC.

The chain has TRBV5-6 and TRBJ2-2; 11 bases fit TRBD2. The CDR3 is 15 amino acids. The junction had 2 bases not matched to a gene; V was cut back by 1 base and J by 6 bases. Germline V CDR1 and CDR2: SGHDT, YYEEEE. The chain's CDR3 is CASSLTSGSAGELFF. The DNA for the CDR3 is TGTGCCAGCAGCTTGACTAGCGGGAGTGCCGGGGAGCTGTTTTTT.

The genes are TRBV25-1 and TRBJ1-1; D not resolved. V lost 2 bases and J 5 bases, leaving 9 bases between the germline ends. Looked up from germline, CDR1 is MGHDK and CDR2 is SYGVNS. The CDR3 extends over 13 amino acids. CDR3 loop: CASSERVETEAFF. CDR3 nucleotide sequence: TGTGCCAGCAGTGAAAGGGTAGAAACTGAAGCTTTCTTT.

The genes are TRBV7-2 and TRBJ2-7, with TRBD2 identical over 11 bases. The V segment lost 1 base and the J segment 7 bases; nucleotides outside the gene matches: 15. Germline CDR1 is SGHTA and CDR2 is FQGNSA. There are 18 residues in the CDR3. The CDR3 DNA sequence: TGTGCCAGCAGCTTAGTTAGATCGCTAGCGGGAGGAATGTGGGAGCAGTACTTC. Residues: CASSLVRSLAGGMWEQYF.

This sequence joins TRBV28 and TRBJ2-2, with 12 bases identical to TRBD2. The length of the CDR3 is 18 residues. The germline CDR1 and CDR2 sequences are MDHEN and SYDVKM. V lost 3 bases and J lost 5; bases outside the gene matches: 10. CDR3 in amino acids: CASSFPTSGSGWTGELFF. DNA for the CDR3: TGTGCCAGCAGTTTCCCGACTAGCGGGAGTGGGTGGACCGGGGAGCTGTTTTTT.

This clone was seen once. The chain uses TRBV2 and TRBJ2-5; D is perhaps TRBD1 (6 bases). Germline V gene data show CDR1 as SNHLY and CDR2 as FYNNEI. The CDR3 contains 15 residues. V lost 5 bases to trimming and J lost 7 bases, with 20 bases between them. The DNA for the CDR3 is TGTGCCAGCAGTCCACCGGGGTACAGGGACGGGACCCAGTACTTC. Amino acid sequence: CASSPPGYRDGTQYF.

The V gene is TRBV5-1, the J gene TRBJ2-2; tentative D call: TRBD1 (6 bases). Germline V gene data show CDR1 as SGHRS and CDR2 as YFSETQ. This CDR3 has 15 residues. V was pared by 7 bases and J by 2 bases, with 15 bases between. Here the CDR3 reads CASRGQNLNTGELFF. CDR3 sequence (DNA): TGCGCCAGCCGTGGACAGAATCTTAACACCGGGGAGCTGTTTTTT.

The chain couples TRBV5-4 to TRBJ2-4; 7 bases line up with TRBD1. Germline V gene sequence: CDR1 SGHNT, CDR2 YYREEE (reference sequence). The CDR3 has 16 amino acids. J gave up 7 bases and V 0 bases, and 10 bases lay outside the gene matches. Here the CDR3 DNA reads TGTGCCAGCAGCTTGGAGGCAGGGGGTTCCTACAACATTCAGTACTTC. This sequence encodes CASSLEAGGSYNIQYF. Full variable domain (rest looked up from reference TRBV5-4 and TRBJ2-4): ETGVTQSPTHLIKTRGQQVTLRCSSQSGHNTVSWYQQALGQGPQFIFQYYREEENGRGNFPPRFSGLQFPNYSSELNVNALELDDSALYLCASSLEAGGSYNIQYFGAGTRLSVL.

V is TRBV20-1 and J is TRBJ2-2, with D unclear. The CDR3 is 11 residues long. The V and J ends lost 5 bases and 5 bases respectively, with 6 bases between them. CDR1 DFQATT and CDR2 SNEGSKA come from the germline V gene (reference sequence). CDR3 bases: TGCAGTGCTTGGAGAACCGGGGAGCTGTTTTTT. Its protein is CSAWRTGELFF.

V gene TRBV9 combines with J gene TRBJ2-4, with D uncertain. This CDR3 is built from 12 residues. With 3 bases removed from V and 5 bases from J, the gap between germline ends came to 6 bases. Germline lookup yields CDR1 SGDLS and CDR2 YYNGEE. CDR3 sequence: CASSASENIQYF. The CDR3 nucleotides are TGTGCCAGCAGCGCGTCAGAAAACATTCAGTACTTC.

V and J are TRBV4-1 and TRBJ2-6, with D hard to call. The ends were cut back, 3 bases at V and 0 bases at J, with 3 bases in the middle. Looked up from germline, CDR1 is MGHRA and CDR2 is YSYEKL. CDR3 length equals 14 residues. Here the CDR3 reads CASSQISGANVLTF. DNA for the CDR3: TGCGCCAGCAGCCAGATCTCTGGGGCCAACGTCCTGACTTTC.

This chain connects TRBV5-4 to TRBJ2-3; D unresolved. CDR3 length: 14 amino acids. Trimming pared 1 base from V and 5 bases from J, leaving 11 bases between. From germline, CDR1 is SGHNT and CDR2 YYREEE (reference sequence). CDR3 DNA sequence: TGTGCCAGCAGCTTGATAGGTAGTATAGATACGCAGTATTTT. Translated, it gives CASSLIGSIDTQYF.

This chain uses TRBV6-5 with TRBJ2-5; 7 bases agree with TRBD1. J gave up 3 bases and V 6 bases, and 4 bases lay outside the gene matches. Per germline, CDR1 MNHEY and CDR2 SVGAGI. The CDR3 is 13 amino acids. The CDR3 protein is CASRNRGKETQYF. CDR3 nucleotides: TGTGCCAGCAGGAACAGGGGTAAAGAGACCCAGTACTTC.

Only one count was recorded for this clone. The chain couples TRBV29-1 to TRBJ1-1, with 7 positions matching TRBD1. The length of the CDR3 is 13 residues. The germline V gene has CDR1 SQVTM and CDR2 ANQGSEA. CDR3 amino acids: CSAMGQWNTEAFF. CDR3 coding DNA: TGCAGTGCAATGGGACAGTGGAACACTGAAGCTTTCTTT.

This clone came up once. The chain links TRBV7-9 to TRBJ1-6; the D gene is possibly TRBD1 (6 bases). The CDR3 is 15 amino acids. Germline V gene sequence: CDR1 SEHNR, CDR2 FQNEAQ (reference sequence). Trimming shortened V by 0 bases and J by 4 bases, and 7 bases separated the two germline ends. The DNA of the CDR3 is TGTGCCAGCAGCTTAGCGGGACAATATAATTCACCCCTCCACTTT. Residues: CASSLAGQYNSPLHF.

V usage is TRBV19 and J usage is TRBJ2-7, with D tentatively TRBD1 (6 bases). Germline CDR1 is LNHDA and CDR2 is SQIVND (reference sequence). The CDR3 runs to 15 residues. The V end lost 3 bases, the J end lost 3 bases, and 15 bases lay between the germline ends. The CDR3 region has the DNA TGTGCCAGTAGTATCGGAACAGGGTACTACTACGAGCAGTACTTC. Residues: CASSIGTGYYYEQYF.

The chain uses TRBV5-1 and TRBJ1-3, with D maybe TRBD1 (6 bases). CDR1 and CDR2 (germline): SGHRS, YFSETQ. The CDR3 is 14 residues long. Trimming removed 2 bases at V and 3 bases at J, with 9 bases between. CDR3 sequence: CASSFRGFGNTIYF. In DNA form, the CDR3 reads TGCGCCAGCAGCTTTAGGGGGTTTGGAAACACCATATATTTT.

This chain links TRBV21-1 with TRBJ2-5. TRBV21-1 counts as a pseudogene. The CDR3 covers 17 residues. The CDR3 region has the DNA TGTGCCAGCAGGAGCAGCAACGGTCTTGGTCTTGGAGAGACCCAGTACTTC. Encoded protein: CASRSSNGLGLGETQYF.

The V gene is TRBV10-1, the J gene TRBJ2-3; 7 bases match TRBD1. The germline V gene encodes CDR1 WNHNN and CDR2 SYGVQD (reference sequence). This CDR3 has 14 residues. With V trimmed by 5 bases and J by 2 bases, 4 bases remained unmatched. The CDR3 sequence: CASSPGTATDTQYF. The CDR3 DNA is TGCGCCAGCAGTCCCGGGACAGCCACAGATACGCAGTATTTT.